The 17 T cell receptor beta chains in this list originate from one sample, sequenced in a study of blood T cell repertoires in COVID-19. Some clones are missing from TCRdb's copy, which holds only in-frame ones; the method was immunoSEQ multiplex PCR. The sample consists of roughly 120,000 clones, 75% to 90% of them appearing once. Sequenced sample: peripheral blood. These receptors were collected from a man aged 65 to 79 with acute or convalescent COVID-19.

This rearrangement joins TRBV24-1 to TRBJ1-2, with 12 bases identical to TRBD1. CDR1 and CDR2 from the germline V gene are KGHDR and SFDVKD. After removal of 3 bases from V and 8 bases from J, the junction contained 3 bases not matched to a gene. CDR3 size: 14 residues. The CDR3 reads CATSDPGTGGGYTF. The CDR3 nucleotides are TGTGCCACCAGTGATCCCGGGACAGGGGGCGGCTACACCTTC.

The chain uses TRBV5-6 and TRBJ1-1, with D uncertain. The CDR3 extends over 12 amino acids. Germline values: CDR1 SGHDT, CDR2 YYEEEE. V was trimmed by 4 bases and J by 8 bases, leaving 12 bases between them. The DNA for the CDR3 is TGTGCCAGCAGCCGGAGGGATTTCGAAGCTTTCTTT. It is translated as CASSRRDFEAFF.

The CDR3 protein is CASTPGEGVYGYTF. The CDR3 DNA is TGTGCCAGCACTCCGGGTGAGGGGGTCTATGGCTACACCTTC. The V call is TRBV2, the J call TRBJ1-2, with D possibly matching TRBD1 (6 bases). The CDR3 has 14 amino acids. CDR1 and CDR2 (germline): SNHLY, FYNNEI. V lost 7 bases, J lost 4 bases, and 16 bases lay in between. The variable domain in full, with the rest retrieved from reference TRBV2 and TRBJ1-2, is EPEVTQTPSHQVTQMGQEVILRCVPISNHLYFYWYRQILGQKVEFLVSFYNNEISEKSEIFDDQFSVERPDGSNFTLKIRSTKLEDSAMYFCASTPGEGVYGYTFGSGTRLTVV.

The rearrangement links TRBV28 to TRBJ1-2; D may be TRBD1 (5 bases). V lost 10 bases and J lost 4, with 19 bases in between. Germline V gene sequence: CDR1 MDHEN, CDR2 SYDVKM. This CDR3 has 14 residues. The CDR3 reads CAIREGPASYGYTF. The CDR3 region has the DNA TGTGCCATCCGGGAGGGGCCAGCTAGCTATGGCTACACCTTC.

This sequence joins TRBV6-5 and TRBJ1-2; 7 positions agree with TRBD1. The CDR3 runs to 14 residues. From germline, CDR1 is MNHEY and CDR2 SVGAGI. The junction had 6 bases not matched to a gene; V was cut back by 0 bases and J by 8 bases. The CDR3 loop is CASSYSRGLGGYTF. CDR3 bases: TGTGCCAGCAGTTACTCGAGGGGGCTGGGGGGCTACACCTTC.

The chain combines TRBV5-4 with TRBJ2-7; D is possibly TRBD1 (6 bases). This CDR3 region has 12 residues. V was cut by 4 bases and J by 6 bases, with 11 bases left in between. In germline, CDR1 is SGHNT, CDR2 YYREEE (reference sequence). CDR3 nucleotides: TGTGCCAGCAGCAGCTTAGGGGGCGAGCAGTACTTC. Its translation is CASSSLGGEQYF. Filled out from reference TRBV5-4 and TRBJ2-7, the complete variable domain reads ETGVTQSPTHLIKTRGQQVTLRCSSQSGHNTVSWYQQALGQGPQFIFQYYREEENGRGNFPPRFSGLQFPNYSSELNVNALELDDSALYLCASSSLGGEQYFGPGTRLTVT.

The CDR3 region has the DNA TGTGCCAGCAGCTTGGAGGGACAGCGATCCTACGAGCAGTACTTC. Amino acid sequence: CASSLEGQRSYEQYF. The chain uses TRBV5-4 and TRBJ2-7; TRBD1 aligns across 7 bases. The CDR3 is 15 residues long. Germline CDR1 SGHNT, CDR2 YYREEE (reference sequence). The V gene end was trimmed by 0 bases and the J gene end by 1 base; junction bases not matched to a gene: 4.

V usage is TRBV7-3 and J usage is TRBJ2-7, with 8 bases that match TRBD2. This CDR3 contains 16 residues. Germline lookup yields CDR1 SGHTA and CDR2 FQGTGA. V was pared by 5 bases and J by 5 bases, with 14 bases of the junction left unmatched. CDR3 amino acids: CASSTDGTSRTHEQYF. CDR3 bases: TGTGCCAGCAGCACCGACGGGACTAGTAGGACACACGAGCAGTACTTC.

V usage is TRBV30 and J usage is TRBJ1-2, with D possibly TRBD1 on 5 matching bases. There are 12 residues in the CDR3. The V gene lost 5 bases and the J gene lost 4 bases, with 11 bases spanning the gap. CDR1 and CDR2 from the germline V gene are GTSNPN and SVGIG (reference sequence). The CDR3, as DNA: TGTGCCTGGGGCAGGGATTCCTATGGCTACACCTTC. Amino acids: CAWGRDSYGYTF.

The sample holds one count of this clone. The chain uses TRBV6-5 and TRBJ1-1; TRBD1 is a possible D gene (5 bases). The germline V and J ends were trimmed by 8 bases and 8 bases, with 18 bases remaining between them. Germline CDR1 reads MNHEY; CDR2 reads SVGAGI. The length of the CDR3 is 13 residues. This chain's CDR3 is CASQMRSGREAFF. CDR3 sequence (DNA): TGTGCCAGCCAGATGCGATCAGGGCGCGAAGCTTTCTTT.

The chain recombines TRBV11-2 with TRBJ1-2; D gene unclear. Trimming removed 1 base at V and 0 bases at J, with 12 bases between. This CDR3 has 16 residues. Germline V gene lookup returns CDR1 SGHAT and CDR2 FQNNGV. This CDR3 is CASSLGRGVANYGYTF. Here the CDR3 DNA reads TGTGCCAGCAGCTTAGGACGCGGGGTAGCTAACTATGGCTACACCTTC.

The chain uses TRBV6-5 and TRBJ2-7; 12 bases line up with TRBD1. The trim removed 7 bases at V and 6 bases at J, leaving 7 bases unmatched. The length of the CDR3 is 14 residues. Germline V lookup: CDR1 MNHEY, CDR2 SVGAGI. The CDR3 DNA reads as TGTGCCAGCAAGGGACAGGGGGCAATTTCCGAGCAGTACTTC. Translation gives CASKGQGAISEQYF.

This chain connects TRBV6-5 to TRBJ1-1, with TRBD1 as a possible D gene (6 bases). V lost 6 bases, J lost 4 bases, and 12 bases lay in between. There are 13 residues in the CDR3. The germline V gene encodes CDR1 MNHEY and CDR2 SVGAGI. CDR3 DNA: TGTGCCAGCAGCCTTCTACAGGGCACTGAAGCTTTCTTT. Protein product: CASSLLQGTEAFF.

CDR3 in DNA: TGTGCCAGCAGCCAGGCGCAGGGCGAGCAGTACTTC. Amino acid sequence: CASSQAQGEQYF. J is TRBJ2-7 and V is TRBV4-2; D might be TRBD1 (5 bases). Trimming cost V 3 bases and J 6 bases, with 9 bases left between them. The length of the CDR3 is 12 residues. CDR1 and CDR2 (germline): LGHNA, YNFKEQ.

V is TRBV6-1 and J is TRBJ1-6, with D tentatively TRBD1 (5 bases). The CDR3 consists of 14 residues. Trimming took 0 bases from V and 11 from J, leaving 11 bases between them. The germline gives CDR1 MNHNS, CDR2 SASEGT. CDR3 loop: CASSEARAGAPLHF. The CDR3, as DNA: TGTGCCAGCAGTGAAGCGCGGGCGGGGGCACCCCTCCACTTT.

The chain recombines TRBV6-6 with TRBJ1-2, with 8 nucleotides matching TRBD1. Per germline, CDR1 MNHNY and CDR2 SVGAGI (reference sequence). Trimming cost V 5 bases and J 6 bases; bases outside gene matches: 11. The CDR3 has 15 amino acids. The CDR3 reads CASSLTGGGSNGYTF. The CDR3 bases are TGTGCCAGCAGTCTTACAGGGGGGGGGTCAAATGGCTACACCTTC.

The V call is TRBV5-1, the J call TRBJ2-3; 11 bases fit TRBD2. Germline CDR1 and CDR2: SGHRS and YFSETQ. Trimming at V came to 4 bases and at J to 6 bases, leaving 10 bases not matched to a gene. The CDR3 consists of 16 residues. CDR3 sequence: CASSGGLAGLSDTQYF. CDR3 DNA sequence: TGCGCCAGCAGCGGCGGACTAGCGGGTCTATCCGATACGCAGTATTTT.